The T cell receptor (beta chain) under discussion was sequenced for a study of T cell responses to AZD1222 COVID-19 vaccine (dated by TCRdb to about 2021). In terms of the full investigation: AZD1222 recipients with second doses at about 4 weeks or about 12 weeks were pooled, because spike-specific TCR depth and breadth did not differ between schedules. TCR sequencing covered over 230 trial participants: 200 to 220 given two doses of AZD1222 and 26 given two doses of MenACWY control vaccine. Trial participants were enrolled by age into subgroups of 18-55, 56-69 and 70-plus years, and around 150, 29 and 61 TCR-sequenced participants, respectively, were included in these subgroups. Paper-wide results and their limitations: Only six AZD1222 recipients were SARS-CoV-2 seropositive at baseline, limiting conclusions about previously exposed vaccinees. Participants were mostly white British and included more females than males, and it was suggested by the authors that clonal diversity may have been underestimated. The 56-69-year group was small, and its depth increase did not reach significance, likely because of low power. Epitopes outside the regions mutated in the B.1.351 and B.1.1.7 variants were reportedly recognized by nearly half of the unique spike-specific TCRs. Vaccine-associated CD4 TCRs spanned the whole spike protein, with dominant responses in regions 160-218 and 743-854. Spike-specific TCR breadth and depth rose significantly after two AZD1222 doses compared with day 0 and with MenACWY recipients. Because no day 14 peak-response samples were available, repertoires were characterized only after the peak T cell response.

Sample time point, as interpreted from the label and publication: baseline before first vaccination. Samples from vaccinated people were obtained from the UK trials COV001 and COV002, which included a single-blind randomized controlled phase 2/3 trial of AZD1222 (ChAdOx1 nCoV-19) in healthy adults. Trial participant PBMC samples were collected at day 0 and day 28 after the second dose for TCRbeta chain sequencing. The CDR3 regions of human TCRbeta chains were analyzed by immunosequencing. The paper's processing steps were these. Repertoire TCRs were checked for matches against a reference library of SARS-CoV-2-specific TCRs that had been generated using the MIRA antigen-specificity platform. Breadth meant the fraction of unique TCRs that were SARS-CoV-2-associated, whereas depth meant the fraction of total T cells that were SARS-CoV-2-associated. Using the MIRA data, each spike-specific TCR was mapped to the spike region that the TCR reacts to and placed in a CD4 or CD8 class. Log10-transformed breadth and depth values were compared by one-way ANOVA with Sidak's multiple comparisons tests. The clones in this table, taken by TCRdb from immuneACCESS, are in-frame only. Not every clone is retained; where verified, under half of the shortfall comes from an unresolved V gene, and the cause of the rest is unknown. V, J and clone size are those of that table, while D and trimming were read from the DNA. The sample contains about 130,000 clones, approximately 85% of them found a single time. In total, the top ten clones hold roughly 1.6% of the sample.

With regard to this clone: No antigen is known for it. No clone much larger than this one lies a single base away; base qualities are absent.

Source: peripheral blood, taken on day 0 of AZD1222 vaccination. This receptor was identified in an adult in good health.

This receptor carries the CDR3 CASRLSGSSYNEQFF. The DNA sequence follows: TGTGCAAGTCGCTTAAGCGGGAGCTCCTACAATGAGCAGTTCTTC. The chain is assembled from TRBV12-2 and TRBJ2-1; the table assigns TRBD2, which was not confirmed against the DNA. TRBV12-2 is a recognized pseudogene. The CDR3 measures 15 amino acids from cysteine to phenylalanine. Only the CDR3 part of the read is kept: 45 bases, read in frame from the first base.